The sequence of this T cell receptor beta chain was determined in a study of T cell responses to AZD1222 COVID-19 vaccine. Study results and caveats: The span of vaccine-associated CD4 TCRs extended across spike, with dominance at 160-218 and 743-854. Clonal diversity may have been underestimated in mostly white British donors.

Assay used: immunoSEQ multiplex PCR; TCRdb lists only in-frame clones, some missing. Of some 150,000 clones in the sample, roughly nine tenths were seen once. With regard to this clone: Its antigen is unknown.

The CDR3 length is 16 residues. Trimming took 2 bases from V and 0 from J; bases not matched to a gene: 4. Germline V lookup: CDR1 GTSNPN, CDR2 SVGIG (reference sequence). This TCR derives from an adult in good health. This sequence joins TRBV30 and TRBJ2-5; 12 nucleotides align to TRBD2. Specimen: peripheral blood, collected on day 0 of MenACWY control vaccination. CDR3 coding DNA: TGTGCCTGGAGTTCGGCTAGCGGGAGGGACCAAGAGACCCAGTACTTC. Protein: CAWSSASGRDQETQYF.